The clone carrying this TCR beta chain was observed many times. The data stem from a study of regulatory T cells in long-lasting Graves disease. The CDR3 is 13 amino acids. Per the germline V gene, CDR1 is KGHDR and CDR2 is SFDVKD. With 9 bases removed from V and 5 bases from J, the gap between germline ends came to 13 bases. TCR beta libraries were built with iRepertoire HTBI primers and Arm-PCR of CDR3 regions. TCRdb processed the multiplex PCR reads anew with MiXCR; each CDR3 protein has one entry. This table has around 430,000 distinct CDR3 sequences, less than 25% appearing once. Indicated time point: persistent/refractory GD, antithyroid drugs over 5 years with positive TRAb. From PBMCs, RNA was extracted and then used to make the TCR library. In each case, Graves' disease was diagnosed per American Thyroid Association guidelines.

Sequenced here: peripheral blood mononuclear cells (PBMCs), sampled when the disease was refractory, from a patient treated with antithyroid drugs. The chain employs TRBV24-1 and TRBJ1-5; the D is unclear. This clonotype originated in a female donor with Graves disease. In DNA form, the CDR3 reads TGTGCCACCGGGCCCGCTAAGGATCAGCCCCAGCATTTT. Amino acids: CATGPAKDQPQHF.